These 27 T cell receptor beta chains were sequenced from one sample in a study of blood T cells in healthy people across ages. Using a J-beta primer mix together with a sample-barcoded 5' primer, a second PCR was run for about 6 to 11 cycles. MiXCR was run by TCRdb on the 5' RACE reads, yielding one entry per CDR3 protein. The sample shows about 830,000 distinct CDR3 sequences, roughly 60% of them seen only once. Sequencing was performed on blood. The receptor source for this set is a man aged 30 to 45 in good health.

In nucleotides, the CDR3 is TGTGCCAGCAGCGCTACTAGTAGCGGCGAGCAGTACTTC. Translated, it gives CASSATSSGEQYF. The chain is built from TRBV3-1 and TRBJ2-4, with a weak D call TRBD2 (6 bases). The DNA end is more similar to TRBJ2-7, so the J call may be wrong. The germline gives CDR1 LGHDT, CDR2 YNNKEL (reference sequence). The CDR3 loop spans 13 amino acids.

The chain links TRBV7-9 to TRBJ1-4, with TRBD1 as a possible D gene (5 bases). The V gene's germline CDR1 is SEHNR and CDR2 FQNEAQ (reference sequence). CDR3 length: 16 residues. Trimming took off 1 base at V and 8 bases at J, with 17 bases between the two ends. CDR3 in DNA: TGTGCCAGCAGCTTAGGTTGGGACTGGAGAATCGAAAAACTGTTTTTT. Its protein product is CASSLGWDWRIEKLFF.

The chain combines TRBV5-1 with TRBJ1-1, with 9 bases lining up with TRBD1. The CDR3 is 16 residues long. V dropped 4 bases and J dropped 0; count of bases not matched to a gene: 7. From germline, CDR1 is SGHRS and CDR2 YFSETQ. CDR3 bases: TGCGCCAGCAGCCTTCAGGGACAGGGCATGAACACTGAAGCTTTCTTT. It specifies CASSLQGQGMNTEAFF. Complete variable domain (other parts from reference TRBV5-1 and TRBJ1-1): KAGVTQTPRYLIKTRGQQVTLSCSPISGHRSVSWYQQTPGQGLQFLFEYFSETQRNKGNFPGRFSGRQFSNSRSEMNVSTLELGDSALYLCASSLQGQGMNTEAFFGQGTRLTVV.

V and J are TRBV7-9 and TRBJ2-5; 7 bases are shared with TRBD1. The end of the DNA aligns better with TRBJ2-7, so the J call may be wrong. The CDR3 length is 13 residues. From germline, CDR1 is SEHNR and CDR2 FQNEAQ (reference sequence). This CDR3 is CASSLVGTDEQYF. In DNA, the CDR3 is TGTGCCAGCAGCTTGGTTGGGACAGACGAGCAGTACTTC.

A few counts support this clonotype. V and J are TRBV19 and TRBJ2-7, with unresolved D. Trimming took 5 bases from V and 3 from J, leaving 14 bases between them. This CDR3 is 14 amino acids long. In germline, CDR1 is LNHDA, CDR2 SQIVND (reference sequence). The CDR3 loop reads CASSPGALYYEQYF. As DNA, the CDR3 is TGTGCCAGTAGTCCAGGAGCGTTGTACTACGAGCAGTACTTC.

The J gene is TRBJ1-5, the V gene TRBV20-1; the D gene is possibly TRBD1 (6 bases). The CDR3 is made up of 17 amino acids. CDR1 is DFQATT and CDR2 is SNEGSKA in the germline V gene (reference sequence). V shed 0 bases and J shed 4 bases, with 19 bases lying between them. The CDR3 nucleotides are TGCAGTGCTAGAGATAGTTCCCATACAGGGAGTAATCAGCCCCAGCATTTT. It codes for CSARDSSHTGSNQPQHF.

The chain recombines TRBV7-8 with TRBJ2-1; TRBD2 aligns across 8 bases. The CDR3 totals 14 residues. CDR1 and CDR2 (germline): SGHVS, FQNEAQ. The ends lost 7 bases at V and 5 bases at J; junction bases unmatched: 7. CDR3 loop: CASNAGGRHNEQFF. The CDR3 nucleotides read TGTGCCAGCAACGCGGGAGGCCGGCACAATGAGCAGTTCTTC.

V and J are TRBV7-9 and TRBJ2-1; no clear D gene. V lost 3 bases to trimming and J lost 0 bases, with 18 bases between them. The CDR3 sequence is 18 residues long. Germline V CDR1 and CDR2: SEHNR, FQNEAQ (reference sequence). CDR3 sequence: CASSFGLQGPSSYNEQFF. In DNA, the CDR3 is TGTGCCAGCAGCTTCGGCCTTCAAGGCCCGAGCTCCTACAATGAGCAGTTCTTC.

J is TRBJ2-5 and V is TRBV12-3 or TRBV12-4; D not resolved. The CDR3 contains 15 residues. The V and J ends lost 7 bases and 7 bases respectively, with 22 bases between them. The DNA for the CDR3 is TGTGCCAGCACAAGTGTTGTGGGCCCAGGTGGGACCCAGTACTTC. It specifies CASTSVVGPGGTQYF.

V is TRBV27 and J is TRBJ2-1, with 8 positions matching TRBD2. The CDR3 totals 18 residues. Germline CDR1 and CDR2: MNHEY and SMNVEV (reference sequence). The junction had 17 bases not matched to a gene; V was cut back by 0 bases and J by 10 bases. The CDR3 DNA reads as TGTGCCAGCAGTTTATCGAATTTCCGGACTAGCTATTCGGGGGAGCAGTTCTTC. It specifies CASSLSNFRTSYSGEQFF.

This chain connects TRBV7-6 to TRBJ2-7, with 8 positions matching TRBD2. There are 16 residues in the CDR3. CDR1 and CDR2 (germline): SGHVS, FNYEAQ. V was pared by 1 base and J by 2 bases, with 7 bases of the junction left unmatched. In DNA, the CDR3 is TGTGCCAGCAGCTTAGGCATAGCGGGGCCAACCTACGAGCAGTACTTC. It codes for CASSLGIAGPTYEQYF.

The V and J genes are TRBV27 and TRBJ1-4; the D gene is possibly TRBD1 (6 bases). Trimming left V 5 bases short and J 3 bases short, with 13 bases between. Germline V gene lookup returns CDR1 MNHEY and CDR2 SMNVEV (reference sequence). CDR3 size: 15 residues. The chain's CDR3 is CASSPRGLSNEKLFF. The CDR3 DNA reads TGTGCCAGCAGTCCGAGGGGGTTATCTAATGAAAAACTGTTTTTT.

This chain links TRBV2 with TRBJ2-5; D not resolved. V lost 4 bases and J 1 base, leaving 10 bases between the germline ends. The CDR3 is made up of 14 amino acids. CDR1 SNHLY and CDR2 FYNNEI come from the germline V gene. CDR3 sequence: CASSGSTLQETQYF. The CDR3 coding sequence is TGTGCCAGCAGTGGATCAACACTCCAAGAGACCCAGTACTTC.

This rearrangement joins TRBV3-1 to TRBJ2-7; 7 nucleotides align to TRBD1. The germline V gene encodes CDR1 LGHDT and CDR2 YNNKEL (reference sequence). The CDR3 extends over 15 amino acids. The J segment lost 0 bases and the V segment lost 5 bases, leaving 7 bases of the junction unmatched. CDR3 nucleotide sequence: TGTGCCAGCAGCTCGGGACAGAAGAACTCCTACGAGCAGTACTTC. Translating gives CASSSGQKNSYEQYF.

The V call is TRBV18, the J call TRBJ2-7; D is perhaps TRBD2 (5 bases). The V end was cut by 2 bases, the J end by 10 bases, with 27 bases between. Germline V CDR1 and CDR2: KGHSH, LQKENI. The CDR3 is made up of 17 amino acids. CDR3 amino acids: CASSPFILGVWEETQYF. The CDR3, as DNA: TGTGCCAGCTCACCATTCATCCTCGGGGTGTGGGAAGAGACTCAGTACTTC.

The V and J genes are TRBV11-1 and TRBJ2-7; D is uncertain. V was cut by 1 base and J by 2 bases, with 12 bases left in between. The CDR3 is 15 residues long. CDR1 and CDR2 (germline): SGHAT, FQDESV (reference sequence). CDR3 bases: TGTGCCAGCAGCTTAGGGCAGGCCGGTCCCTACGAGCAGTACTTC. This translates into CASSLGQAGPYEQYF.

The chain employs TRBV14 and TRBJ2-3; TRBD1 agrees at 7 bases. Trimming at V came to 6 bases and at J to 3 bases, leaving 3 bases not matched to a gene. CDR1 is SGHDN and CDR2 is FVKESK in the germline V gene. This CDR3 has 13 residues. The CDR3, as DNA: TGTGCCAGCAGTGACAGGGTTACAGATACGCAGTATTTT. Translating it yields CASSDRVTDTQYF.

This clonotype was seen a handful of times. The CDR3 reads CASSRFGGSGANVLTF. The CDR3 region has the DNA TGCGCCAGCTCCCGTTTTGGGGGGTCTGGGGCCAACGTCCTGACTTTC. The V and J genes are TRBV5-1 and TRBJ2-6; TRBD2 might be the D (6 bases). The CDR3 consists of 16 residues. The germline V and J ends were trimmed by 7 bases and 1 base, with 15 bases remaining between them. Germline values: CDR1 SGHRS, CDR2 YFSETQ.

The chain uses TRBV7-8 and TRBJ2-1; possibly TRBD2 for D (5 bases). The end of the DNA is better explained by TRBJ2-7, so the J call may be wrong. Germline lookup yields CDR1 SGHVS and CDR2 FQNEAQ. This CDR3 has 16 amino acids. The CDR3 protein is CASSPSRGSSYNEQYF. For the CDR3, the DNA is TGTGCCAGCAGCCCCTCCCGGGGAAGCTCCTACAATGAGCAGTACTTC.

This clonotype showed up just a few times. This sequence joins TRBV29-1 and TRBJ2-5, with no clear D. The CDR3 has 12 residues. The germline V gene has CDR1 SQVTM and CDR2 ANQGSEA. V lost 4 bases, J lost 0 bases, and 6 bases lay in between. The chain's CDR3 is CSVAVYQETQYF. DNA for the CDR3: TGCAGCGTTGCGGTGTACCAAGAGACCCAGTACTTC.

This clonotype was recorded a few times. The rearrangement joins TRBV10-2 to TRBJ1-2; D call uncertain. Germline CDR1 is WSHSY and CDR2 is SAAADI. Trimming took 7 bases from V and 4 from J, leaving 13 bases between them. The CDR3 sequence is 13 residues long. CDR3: CASTGRPTYGYTF. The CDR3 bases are TGCGCCAGCACCGGACGGCCTACCTATGGCTACACCTTC.

The CDR3 is CSVLGTGYLYGYTF. The DNA of the CDR3 is TGCAGCGTCCTAGGGACAGGGTATCTCTATGGCTACACCTTC. The rearrangement uses TRBV29-1 and TRBJ1-2; 9 nucleotides align to TRBD1. V trimming: 6 bases; J trimming: 4 bases; junction bases outside the gene matches: 9. The CDR3 totals 14 residues. Germline CDR1 is SQVTM and CDR2 is ANQGSEA.

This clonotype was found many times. CDR3 sequence reads: CSVGGERSNPYTDTQYF. CDR3 nucleotide sequence: TGCAGCGTTGGAGGCGAACGGTCCAACCCGTACACAGATACGCAGTATTTT. This rearrangement joins TRBV29-1 to TRBJ2-3; D not certain. The CDR3 loop spans 17 amino acids. Germline-derived CDR1 and CDR2 are SQVTM and ANQGSEA. V was trimmed by 4 bases and J by 2 bases, leaving 22 bases between them.

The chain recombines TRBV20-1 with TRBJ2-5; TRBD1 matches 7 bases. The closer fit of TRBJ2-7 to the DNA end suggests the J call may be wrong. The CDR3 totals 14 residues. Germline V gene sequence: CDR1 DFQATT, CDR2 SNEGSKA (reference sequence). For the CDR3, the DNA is TGCAGTGCTAGGGACAGGAGTTCTTACTACGAGCAGTACTTC. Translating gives CSARDRSSYYEQYF.

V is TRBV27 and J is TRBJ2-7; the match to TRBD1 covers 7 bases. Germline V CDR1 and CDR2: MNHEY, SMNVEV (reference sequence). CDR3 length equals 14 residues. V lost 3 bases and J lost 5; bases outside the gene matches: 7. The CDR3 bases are TGTGCCAGCAGTTTGCGACAGGGTTTGAACGAGCAGTACTTC. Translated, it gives CASSLRQGLNEQYF.

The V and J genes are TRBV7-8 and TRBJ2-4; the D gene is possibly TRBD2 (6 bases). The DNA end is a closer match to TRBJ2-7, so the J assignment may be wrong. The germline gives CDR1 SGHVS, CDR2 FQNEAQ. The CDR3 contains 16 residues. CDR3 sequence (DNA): TGTGCCAGCAGCTTGCCAGTTGGGGGGTGGGACTACGAGCAGTACTTC. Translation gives CASSLPVGGWDYEQYF.

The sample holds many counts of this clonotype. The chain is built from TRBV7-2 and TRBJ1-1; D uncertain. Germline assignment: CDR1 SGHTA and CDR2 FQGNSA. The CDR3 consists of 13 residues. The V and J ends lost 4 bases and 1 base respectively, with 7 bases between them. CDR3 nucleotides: TGTGCCAGCAGCTCGGACCGGAACACTGAAGCTTTCTTT. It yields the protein CASSSDRNTEAFF.